This T cell receptor beta chain was sequenced during a study of T cell responses to AZD1222 COVID-19 vaccine (dated by TCRdb to the early 2020s). The study in broad terms: AZD1222 recipients whose second dose came at about 4 weeks and those whose second dose came at about 12 weeks were combined into one group, since spike-specific TCR depth and breadth did not differ between the two schedules. TCR sequencing was performed for 230 to 250 trial participants, of whom about 200 were given two doses of AZD1222 and around 25 were given two doses of MenACWY control vaccine. Trial participants were enrolled into age subgroups of 18-55, 56-69 and 70-plus years, which contained 148, 28 and 57 TCR-sequenced participants, respectively.

The CDR3 regions of human TCRbeta chains were analyzed by immunosequencing. In the source study's methods: Repertoire TCRs were matched against a reference library of SARS-CoV-2-specific TCRs generated with the MIRA antigen-specificity platform. Breadth was defined as the fraction of unique TCRs that were SARS-CoV-2-associated. Depth was defined as the fraction of total T cells that were SARS-CoV-2-associated. Using the MIRA data, each spike-specific TCR was assigned both to the spike region to which the TCR was reactive and to a CD4 or CD8 class. Log10-transformed breadth and depth values were compared by one-way ANOVA with Sidak's multiple comparisons tests. TCRdb obtained this table from immuneACCESS and retained in-frame rearrangements with V and J assigned. These tables miss some clones; where compared with another copy, unresolved V genes account for less than half of the shortfall, and the remainder is unexplained. The DNA gave D and trimming, while V, J and clone size come from that table. The sample profile shows roughly 100,000 clones; 70% to 90% of them were found once. Of the sample, about 5% falls within the top ten clones.

Interpreted using the paper, the time point label stands for: baseline before first vaccination. Vaccinee samples came from UK trials COV001 and COV002, including a single-blind randomized controlled phase 2/3 trial of AZD1222 (ChAdOx1 nCoV-19) in healthy adults. For TCRbeta chain sequencing, PBMC samples were collected from trial participants at day 0 and at day 28 after the second dose. A note on this clone: Its cognate antigen has yet to be identified. Base qualities are not provided; no much larger clone lies one nucleotide away.

General study outcomes and caveats: In the small 56-69-year group, the increase in depth fell short of significance, most likely because of low power. Epitopes outside the regions mutated in the B.1.351 and B.1.1.7 variants were reportedly recognized by nearly half of the unique spike-specific TCRs. After two AZD1222 doses, both the breadth and the depth of spike-specific TCRs were significantly higher than at day 0 and than in MenACWY recipients. Conclusions about previously exposed vaccinees are limited, since just five to seven AZD1222 recipients were seropositive for SARS-CoV-2 at baseline. Most participants were white British and females outnumbered males, and the authors suggested that clonal diversity may have been underestimated. Because no day 14 peak-response samples were available, repertoires were characterized only after the peak T cell response. The vaccine-associated CD4 TCRs covered the entire spike protein, and the dominant responses fell in regions 160-218 and 743-854.

The germline V gene encodes CDR1 SNHLY and CDR2 FYNNEI. Including cysteine and phenylalanine, the CDR3 has 14 amino acids. Left in the record is the CDR3 DNA by itself, 42 bases read in frame from the first base. The germline V end is reduced by 5 bases and the J end by 7 bases; junction bases left unmatched: 6. The receptor was derived from an adult in good health. Rearrangement joined TRBV2 to TRBJ2-5, with 11 junctional bases fitting TRBD1. Sample: peripheral blood, taken on day 0 of AZD1222 vaccination. The CDR3 reads CASSSGQGAGTQYF. The DNA reads TGTGCCAGCAGTTCCGGACAGGGGGCAGGGACCCAGTACTTC.